The clone carrying this T cell receptor (beta chain) was seen ten or more times. CDR1 KGHSH and CDR2 LQKENI come from the germline V gene. The CDR3 totals 13 residues. With V trimmed by 3 bases and J by 7 bases, 4 bases remained unmatched. Time point described: pre-sensitization, week 0. As to treatment: therapeutic diphenylcyclopropenone sensitization with weekly scalp DPC. Phlebotomy was performed prior to application of every patch test. The data belong to a study of human T cells and chemical hapten exposure. Whole-study context: Across its roughly 22 weeks, the study gave patients weekly diphenylcyclopropenone doses to the scalp.

MiXCR, applied by TCRdb to the RACE reads, yields one record per CDR3 protein. The data hold 40,000 or so distinct CDR3 sequences, with about 10% observed a single time. The V gene is TRBV18, the J gene TRBJ1-1; 8 nucleotides agree with TRBD1. Sequencing was performed on whole blood, taken in connection with sensitization to the hapten diphenylcyclopropenone (DPC). The TCR was taken from a man aged 25-40 years with alopecia areata. Some clones in this sample may be carry-over from other donors' samples. The CDR3 bases are TGTGCCAGCTCACCCTTGACAGGGGATGAAGCTTTCTTT. Protein product: CASSPLTGDEAFF.